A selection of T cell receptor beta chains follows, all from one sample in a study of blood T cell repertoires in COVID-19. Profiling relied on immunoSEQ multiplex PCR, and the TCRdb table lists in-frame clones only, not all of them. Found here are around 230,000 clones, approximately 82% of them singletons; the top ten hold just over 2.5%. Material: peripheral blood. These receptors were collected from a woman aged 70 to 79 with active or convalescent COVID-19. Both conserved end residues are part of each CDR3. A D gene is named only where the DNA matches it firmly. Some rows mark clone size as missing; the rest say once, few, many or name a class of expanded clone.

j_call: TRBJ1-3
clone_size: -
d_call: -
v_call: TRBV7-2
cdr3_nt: TGTGCCAGCAGCTTCACGGGGTCTGGAAACACCATATATTTT
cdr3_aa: CASSFTGSGNTIYF

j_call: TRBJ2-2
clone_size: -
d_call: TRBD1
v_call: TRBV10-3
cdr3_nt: TGTGCCATCAGTGAGTCTGGGACAGGGGGCACCGGGGAGCTGTTTTTT
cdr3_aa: CAISESGTGGTGELFF

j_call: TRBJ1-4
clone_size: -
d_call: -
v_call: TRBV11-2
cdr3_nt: TGTGCCAGCAGCCCCTACAGGTTTGGAACTAATGAAAAACTGTTTTTT
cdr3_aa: CASSPYRFGTNEKLFF

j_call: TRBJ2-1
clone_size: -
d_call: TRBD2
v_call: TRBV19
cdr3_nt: TGTGCCAGTACAGTACGAGGCGCGGGAGCCTACAATGAGCAGTTCTTC
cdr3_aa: CASTVRGAGAYNEQFF

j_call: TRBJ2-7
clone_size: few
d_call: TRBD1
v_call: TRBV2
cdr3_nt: TGTGCCAGCACCCGGTGGGGGACAGGGGAAGACGAGCAGTACTTC
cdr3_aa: CASTRWGTGEDEQYF

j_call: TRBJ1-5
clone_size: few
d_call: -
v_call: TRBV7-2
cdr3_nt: TGTGCCAGCAGCCAGTATAGCAATCAGCCCCAGCATTTT
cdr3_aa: CASSQYSNQPQHF

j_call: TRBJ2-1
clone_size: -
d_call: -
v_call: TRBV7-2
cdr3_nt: TGTGCCAGCAGCCCGCAGGGGCAGGGGACTGAGCAGTTCTTC
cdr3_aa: CASSPQGQGTEQFF

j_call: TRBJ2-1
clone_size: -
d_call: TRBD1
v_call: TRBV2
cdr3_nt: TGTGCCAGCACCGGGACAGTCGTAGGGTTCTTC
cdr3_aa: CASTGTVVGFF

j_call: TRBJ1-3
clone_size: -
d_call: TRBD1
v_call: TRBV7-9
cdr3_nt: TGTGCCAGCACCCTGACAGGGGTGAAAGGAAACACCATATATTTT
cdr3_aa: CASTLTGVKGNTIYF

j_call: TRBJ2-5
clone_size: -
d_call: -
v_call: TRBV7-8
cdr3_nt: TGTGCCAGCAGCTTAGGCTCCCGGGAAGAGACCCAGTACTTC
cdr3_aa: CASSLGSREETQYF

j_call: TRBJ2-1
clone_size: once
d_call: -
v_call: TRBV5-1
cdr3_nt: TGCGCCAGCAGCTTGGCCGGGGTCGGTGAGCAGTTCTTC
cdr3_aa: CASSLAGVGEQFF

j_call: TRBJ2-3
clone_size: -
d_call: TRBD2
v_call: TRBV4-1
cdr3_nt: TGCGCCAGCAGCCCACTAGCGGGACCCACAGATACGCAGTATTTT
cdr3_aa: CASSPLAGPTDTQYF

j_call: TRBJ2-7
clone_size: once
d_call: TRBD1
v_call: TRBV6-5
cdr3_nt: TGTGCCAGCGTGGGTACCGGGACAGGGGCCCACGAGCAGTACTTC
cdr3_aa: CASVGTGTGAHEQYF

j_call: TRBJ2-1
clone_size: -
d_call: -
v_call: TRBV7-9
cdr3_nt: TGTGCCAGCAGCTTAGGCTGGGGGCGCGTTGAGCAGTTCTTC
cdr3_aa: CASSLGWGRVEQFF

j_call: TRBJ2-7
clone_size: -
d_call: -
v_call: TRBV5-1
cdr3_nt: TGCGCCAGCAGAAGGAGGGCTGGCTCCTACGAGCAGTACTTC
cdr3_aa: CASRRRAGSYEQYF

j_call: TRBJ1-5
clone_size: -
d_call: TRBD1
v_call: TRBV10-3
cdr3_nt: TGTGCCATCAGTGAGAGGGGGACAGGGGATCAGCCCCAGCATTTT
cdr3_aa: CAISERGTGDQPQHF

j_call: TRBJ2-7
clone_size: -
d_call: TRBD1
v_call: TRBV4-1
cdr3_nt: TGCGCCAGCAGCCAATGGACAGGGGTCTACGAGCAGTACTTC
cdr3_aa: CASSQWTGVYEQYF

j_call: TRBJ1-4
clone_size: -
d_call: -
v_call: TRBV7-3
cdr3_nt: TGTGCCAGCAGCTTACGTGAAAAACTGTTTTTT
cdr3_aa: CASSLREKLFF

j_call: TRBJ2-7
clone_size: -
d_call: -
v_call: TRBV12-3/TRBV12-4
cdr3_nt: TGTGCCAGCAGCGTCTCTAGTCCCTACGAGCAGTACTTC
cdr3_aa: CASSVSSPYEQYF

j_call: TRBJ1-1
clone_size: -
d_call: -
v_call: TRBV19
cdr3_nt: TGTGCCAGTAGTGCGTTACAGGGCGGGTACACTGAAGCTTTCTTT
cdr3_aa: CASSALQGGYTEAFF

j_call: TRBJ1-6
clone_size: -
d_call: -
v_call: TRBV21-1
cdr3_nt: TGTGCCAGCAGAGGGACAGAGAAATATAATTCACCCCTCCACTTT
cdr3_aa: CASRGTEKYNSPLHF

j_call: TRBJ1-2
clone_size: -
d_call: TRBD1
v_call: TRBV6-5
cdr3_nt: TGTGCCAGCAGCAGGGACAGAGCATATGGCTACACCTTC
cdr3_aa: CASSRDRAYGYTF

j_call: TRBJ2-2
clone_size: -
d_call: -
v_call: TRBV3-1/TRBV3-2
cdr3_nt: TGTGCCAGCAGCCTTTCCTCGGCCGGGGAGCTGTTTTTT
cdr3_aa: CASSLSSAGELFF

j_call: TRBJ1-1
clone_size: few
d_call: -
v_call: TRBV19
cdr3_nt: TGTGCCAGTAGTCCGCACCGGACAGACACTGAAGCTTTCTTT
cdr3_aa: CASSPHRTDTEAFF

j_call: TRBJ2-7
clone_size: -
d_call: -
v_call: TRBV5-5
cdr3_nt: TGTGCCAGCAGCTTGGGGGGGCCCCAGACCTACGAGCAGTACTTC
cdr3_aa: CASSLGGPQTYEQYF

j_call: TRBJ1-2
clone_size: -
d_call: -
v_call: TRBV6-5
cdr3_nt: TGTGCCAGCAGCATCTTGCGGGGGACCCCCTATGGCTACACCTTC
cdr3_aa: CASSILRGTPYGYTF

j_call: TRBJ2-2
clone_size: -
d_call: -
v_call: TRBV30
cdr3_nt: TGTGCCTGGAATGGCGGGCGAATCAACACCGGGGAGCTGTTTTTT
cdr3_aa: CAWNGGRINTGELFF

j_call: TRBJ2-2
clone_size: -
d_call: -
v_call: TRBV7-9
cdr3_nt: TGTGCCAGCAGCTTACGACAGGGAGGATACACCGGGGAGCTGTTTTTT
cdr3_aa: CASSLRQGGYTGELFF

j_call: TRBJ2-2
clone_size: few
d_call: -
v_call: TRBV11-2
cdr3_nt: TGTGCCAGCAGTCCCCTGACAGGCACCACCGGGGAGCTGTTTTTT
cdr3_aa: CASSPLTGTTGELFF

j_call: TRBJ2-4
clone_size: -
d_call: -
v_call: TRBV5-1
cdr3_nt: TGCGCCAGCAGCCCCGGAAATACAGGGTTAGCCAAAAACATTCAGTACTTC
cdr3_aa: CASSPGNTGLAKNIQYF

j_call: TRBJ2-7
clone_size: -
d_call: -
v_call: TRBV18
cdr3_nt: TGTGCCAGCGGAACGGCCGGGGAAACCGAGCAGTACTTC
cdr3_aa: CASGTAGETEQYF

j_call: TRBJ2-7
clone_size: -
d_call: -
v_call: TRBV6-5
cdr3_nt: TGTGCCAGCAGGTCCGGACTGGCCCCTAACGAGCAGTACTTC
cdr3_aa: CASRSGLAPNEQYF

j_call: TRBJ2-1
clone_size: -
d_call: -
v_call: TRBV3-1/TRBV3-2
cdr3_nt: TGTGCCAGCAGCCCAAAACCGGGACTCAAAAGCTCCTACAATGAGCAGTTCTTC
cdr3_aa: CASSPKPGLKSSYNEQFF

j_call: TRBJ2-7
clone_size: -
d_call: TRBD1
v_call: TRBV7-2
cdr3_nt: TGTGCCAGCAGCTTACTGGGACAGGGGGTAAGGACCTACGAGCAGTACTTC
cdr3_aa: CASSLLGQGVRTYEQYF

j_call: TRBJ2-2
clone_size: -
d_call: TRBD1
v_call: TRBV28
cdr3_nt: TGTGCCAGCACGTCTTTGGCGGACAGGTCGAACACCGGGGAGCTGTTTTTT
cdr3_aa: CASTSLADRSNTGELFF

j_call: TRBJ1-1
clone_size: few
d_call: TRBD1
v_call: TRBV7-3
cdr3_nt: TGTGCCAGCAGCCTGATGGACAGGGGAATAGCTTTCTTT
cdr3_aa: CASSLMDRGIAFF

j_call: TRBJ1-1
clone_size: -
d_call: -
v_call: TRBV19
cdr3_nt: TGTGCCAGTAGTATAGGCGGCCAGGGCACTGAAGCTTTCTTT
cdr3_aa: CASSIGGQGTEAFF

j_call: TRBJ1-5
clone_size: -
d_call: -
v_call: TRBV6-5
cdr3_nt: TGTGCCAGCAGTTACTCGGTGACTCAAAATCAGCCCCAGCATTTT
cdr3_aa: CASSYSVTQNQPQHF

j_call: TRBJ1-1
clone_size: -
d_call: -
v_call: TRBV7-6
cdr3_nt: TGTGCCAGCAGCTTAGTTCAGGGATTGTGGACTGAAGCTTTCTTT
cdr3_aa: CASSLVQGLWTEAFF

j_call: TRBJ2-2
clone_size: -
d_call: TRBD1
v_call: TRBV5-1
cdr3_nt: TGCGCCAGCAGCAGAGGACAGGAACGCACCGGGGAGCTGTTTTTT
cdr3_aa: CASSRGQERTGELFF

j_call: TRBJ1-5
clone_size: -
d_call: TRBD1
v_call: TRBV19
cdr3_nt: TGTGCCAGTAGTATCTCAAGACAGGGCCGAGGGCCCCAGCATTTT
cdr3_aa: CASSISRQGRGPQHF

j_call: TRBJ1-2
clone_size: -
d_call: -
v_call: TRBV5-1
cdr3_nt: TGCGCCAGCAGCCGACAGGCGCATGGCTACACCTTC
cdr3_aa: CASSRQAHGYTF

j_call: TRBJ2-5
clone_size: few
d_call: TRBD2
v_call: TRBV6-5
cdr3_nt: TGTGCCAGCAGTTCCCAGGGAGGGGAAGAGACCCAGTACTTC
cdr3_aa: CASSSQGGEETQYF

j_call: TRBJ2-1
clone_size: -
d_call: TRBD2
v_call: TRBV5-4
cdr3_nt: TGTGCCAGCAGCTGGGCGGGGGGCCCCCAAGAGCAGTTCTTC
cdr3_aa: CASSWAGGPQEQFF

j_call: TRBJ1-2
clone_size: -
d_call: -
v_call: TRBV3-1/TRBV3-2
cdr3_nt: TGTGCCAGCAGCCAAGAGGGGCGCGGCTACACCTTC
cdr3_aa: CASSQEGRGYTF

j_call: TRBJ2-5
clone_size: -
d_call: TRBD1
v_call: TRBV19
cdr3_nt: TGTGCCACCACGGACAGGGGGCGACAAGAGACCCAGTACTTC
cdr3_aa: CATTDRGRQETQYF

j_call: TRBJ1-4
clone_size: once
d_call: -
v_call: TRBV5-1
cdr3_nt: TGCGCCAGCAGCTTGTCCGCAGGGGAGGGTGAAAAACTGTTTTTT
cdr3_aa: CASSLSAGEGEKLFF

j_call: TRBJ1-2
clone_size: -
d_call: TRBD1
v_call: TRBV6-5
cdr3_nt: TGTGCCACTCTCCCAGGGGGAAGAGGGTATGGCTACACCTTC
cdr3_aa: CATLPGGRGYGYTF

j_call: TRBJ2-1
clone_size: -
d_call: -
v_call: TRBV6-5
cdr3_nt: TGTGCCAGCAGTTACCAGGGTGAGCAGTTCTTC
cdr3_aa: CASSYQGEQFF

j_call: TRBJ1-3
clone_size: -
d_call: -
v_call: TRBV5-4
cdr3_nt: TGTGCCAGCAGCTGGAGCTCTGGAAACACCATATATTTT
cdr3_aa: CASSWSSGNTIYF

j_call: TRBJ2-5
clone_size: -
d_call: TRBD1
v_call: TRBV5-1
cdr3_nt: TGCGCCAGCAGGCCAGGACAGGGGAAAGAGACCCAGTACTTC
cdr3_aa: CASRPGQGKETQYF

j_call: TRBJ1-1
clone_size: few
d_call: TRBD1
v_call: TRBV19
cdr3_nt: TGTGCCAGTAGTACTCAGACAGGGAACGGGAACACTGAAGCTTTCTTT
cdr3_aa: CASSTQTGNGNTEAFF

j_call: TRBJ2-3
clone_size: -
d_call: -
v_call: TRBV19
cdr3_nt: TGTGCCAGTAGTATAATGGGGGCTGGGGGAGATACGCAGTATTTT
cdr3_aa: CASSIMGAGGDTQYF

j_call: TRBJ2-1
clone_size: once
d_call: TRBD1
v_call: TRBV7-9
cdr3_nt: TGTGCCAGCAGCCGGGACAGCGGTGAGCAGTTCTTC
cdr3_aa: CASSRDSGEQFF

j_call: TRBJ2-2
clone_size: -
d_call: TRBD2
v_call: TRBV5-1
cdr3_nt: TGCGCCAGCCGACAATTGTTGTCGGGGGGGAACACCGGGGAGCTGTTTTTT
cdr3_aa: CASRQLLSGGNTGELFF

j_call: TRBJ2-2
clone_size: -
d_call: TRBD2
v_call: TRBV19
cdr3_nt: TGTGCCAGTAGTACTAGCGGGAGAGGGGCCGGGGAGCTGTTTTTT
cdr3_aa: CASSTSGRGAGELFF

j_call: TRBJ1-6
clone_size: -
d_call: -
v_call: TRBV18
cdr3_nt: TGTGCCAGCTCACCAATGCGGACAGCCTTCTATAATTCACCCCTCCACTTT
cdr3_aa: CASSPMRTAFYNSPLHF

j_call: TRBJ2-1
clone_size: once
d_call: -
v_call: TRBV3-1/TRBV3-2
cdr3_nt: TGTGCCAGCAGCCTGGACGGGGACTACAATGAGCAGTTCTTC
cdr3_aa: CASSLDGDYNEQFF